The T cell receptor beta chain under discussion was sequenced for a study of Ad26.COV2.S vaccination and SARS-CoV-2 variants. The treatment: approximately 18 received Ad26.COV2.S at low or high dose, single or two shots; about 5 received placebo; per-sample allocation not given. Collection of samples fell on day 63 after the first vaccine or placebo injection. Vaccine was an Ad26 vector expressing Wuhan-strain SARS-CoV-2 spike. CDR1 is SGHTA and CDR2 is FQGNSA in the germline V gene. Trimming stripped 1 base from V and 2 bases from J, with 20 bases between. The CDR3 consists of 18 residues. Data came from immunoSEQ multiplex PCR; TCRdb stores just in-frame clones and leaves some out. The repertoire holds about 400,000 clones, with roughly 85% as singletons.

The rearrangement uses TRBV7-2 and TRBJ1-2; possible D gene TRBD1, 5 bases. The clonotype originates from a person between 18 and 60 years old who received the Ad26.COV2.S COVID-19 vaccine or a placebo. Sequencing used peripheral blood, obtained in a trial of Ad26.COV2.S vaccine versus placebo. CDR3: CASSLGRGAFQLNYGYTF. The CDR3 bases are TGTGCCAGCAGCTTAGGGCGAGGGGCTTTCCAATTAAACTATGGCTACACCTTC.